These 23 T cell receptor beta chains came from one sample sequenced in a study of post-analysis software for immune sequencing data. Study results and caveats: With TRBV5-6, TRBV5-1 and TRBV20-1 included, about five TRBV segments were more frequent in patients than in controls.

The antigens these receptors bind are not known. Unique molecular identifiers tagged the TCR beta cDNA libraries. MiXCR, run by TCRdb on the PCR reads, gives a single entry per CDR3 protein. The table lists about half a million distinct CDR3 sequences, roughly 34% of them singletons. The sequencing input was blood. The receptor source for this set is a girl younger than 18 with multiple sclerosis.

This clonotype was observed a single time. The chain joins TRBV9 to TRBJ2-1, with 14 positions matching TRBD2. The CDR3 is made up of 18 amino acids. The J segment lost 3 bases and the V segment lost 5 bases, leaving 10 bases of the junction unmatched. Germline lookup yields CDR1 SGDLS and CDR2 YYNGEE. CDR3 in amino acids: CASSVTTSGGALYNEQFF. DNA for the CDR3: TGTGCCAGCAGTGTCACGACTAGCGGGGGGGCTCTCTACAATGAGCAGTTCTTC.

This chain connects TRBV20-1 to TRBJ2-5; D gene uncertain. This CDR3 has 18 amino acids. CDR1 and CDR2 (germline): DFQATT, SNEGSKA (reference sequence). V shed 3 bases and J shed 0 bases, with 23 bases lying between them. The CDR3 spells CSARAPSYWGKYQETQYF. The CDR3 DNA is TGCAGTGCTAGGGCCCCGAGTTATTGGGGAAAGTACCAAGAGACCCAGTACTTC.

The sample holds a few counts of this clonotype. The chain carries TRBV24-1 and TRBJ2-5; tentatively, D is TRBD1 or TRBD2 (5 bases each). This CDR3 is 15 amino acids long. Trimming left V 4 bases short and J 5 bases short, with 16 bases between. Germline assignment: CDR1 KGHDR and CDR2 SFDVKD. CDR3 sequence (DNA): TGTGCCACCAGTGAACGGGACGGGCGAGGGGAGACCCAGTACTTC. This translates into CATSERDGRGETQYF.

The CDR3 loop reads CASSLGAGYSEAFF. In DNA form, the CDR3 reads TGTGCCAGCAGCTTAGGGGCAGGGTATTCTGAAGCTTTCTTT. The chain has TRBV13 and TRBJ1-1; a weak D match, TRBD1 (5 bases). CDR1 PRHDT and CDR2 FYEKMQ come from the germline V gene (reference sequence). V was shortened by 0 bases and J by 6 bases, with 11 bases between the two germline ends. CDR3 size: 14 residues. Together with reference TRBV13 and TRBJ1-1, the CDR3 gives the full variable domain: AAGVIQSPRHLIKEKRETATLKCYPIPRHDTVYWYQQGPGQDPQFLISFYEKMQSDKGSIPDRFSAQQFSDYHSELNMSSLELGDSALYFCASSLGAGYSEAFFGQGTRLTVV.

J is TRBJ2-3 and V is TRBV20-1; D possibly corresponds to TRBD2 (5 bases). V shed 0 bases and J shed 8 bases, with 12 bases lying between them. There are 13 residues in the CDR3. CDR1 and CDR2 from the germline V gene are DFQATT and SNEGSKA (reference sequence). CDR3 amino acids: CSARDPRGSTQYF. CDR3 in DNA: TGCAGTGCTAGAGATCCCCGGGGAAGTACGCAGTATTTT.

The rearrangement joins TRBV5-4 to TRBJ2-3; D not certain. The CDR3 consists of 13 residues. Trimming shortened V by 0 bases and J by 6 bases, and 8 bases separated the two germline ends. Germline V CDR1 and CDR2: SGHNT, YYREEE (reference sequence). In nucleotides, the CDR3 is TGTGCCAGCAGCTTGGCCGCAGCCGATACGCAGTATTTT. Protein: CASSLAAADTQYF.

The chain couples TRBV7-8 to TRBJ2-5; D not certain. Trimming cost V 4 bases and J 2 bases, with 11 bases left between them. This CDR3 has 14 amino acids. Per the germline V gene, CDR1 is SGHVS and CDR2 is FQNEAQ. CDR3 sequence: CASSCEAKQETQYF. CDR3 in DNA: TGTGCCAGCAGCTGCGAGGCGAAGCAAGAGACCCAGTACTTC.

This clonotype was seen ten or more times. The chain recombines TRBV7-6 with TRBJ2-5, with TRBD2 as a possible D gene (5 bases). This CDR3 region has 12 residues. Germline V gene lookup returns CDR1 SGHVS and CDR2 FNYEAQ. Trimming cost V 10 bases and J 2 bases, with 11 bases left between them. CDR3 bases: TGTGCCACCGCGAGGGAGCAAGAGACCCAGTACTTC. Translating it yields CATAREQETQYF.

This clonotype was seen a handful of times. The chain uses TRBV27 and TRBJ1-6; no clear D gene. Per germline, CDR1 MNHEY and CDR2 SMNVEV (reference sequence). The CDR3 length is 12 residues. Trimming took 7 bases from V and 7 from J, leaving 8 bases between them. The CDR3 DNA follows: TGTGCCAGCAAGTTCGGGAATTCACCCCTCCACTTT. Translation gives CASKFGNSPLHF.

CDR3 protein: CSASDSDSYNEQFF. CDR3 DNA sequence: TGCAGTGCTAGCGACAGCGACTCCTACAATGAGCAGTTCTTC. The rearrangement links TRBV20-1 to TRBJ2-1, with D tentatively TRBD1 (5 bases). From germline, CDR1 is DFQATT and CDR2 SNEGSKA (reference sequence). V lost 3 bases and J lost 0, with 9 bases in between. The length of the CDR3 is 14 residues.

This clonotype was seen many times. The chain carries TRBV6-1 and TRBJ2-7, with D unclear. The germline gives CDR1 MNHNS, CDR2 SASEGT. This CDR3 has 13 amino acids. V lost 8 bases and J 2 bases, leaving 13 bases between the germline ends. The CDR3 bases are TGTGCCAGCTCTATCGACGAGGCCTACGAGCAGTACTTC. It codes for CASSIDEAYEQYF.

The chain is built from TRBV13 and TRBJ2-7; 9 bases line up with TRBD1. Germline CDR1 PRHDT, CDR2 FYEKMQ (reference sequence). Unmatched junction bases numbered 15, after V lost 2 bases and J lost 4 bases. The CDR3 sequence is 18 residues long. In nucleotides, the CDR3 is TGTGCCAGCAGCTTAAATACCCACCTGGGACAGGGCATTTACGAGCAGTACTTC. It is translated as CASSLNTHLGQGIYEQYF.

This clonotype occurred a few times. V is TRBV5-1 and J is TRBJ2-7; no reliable D call. The germline CDR1 and CDR2 sequences are SGHRS and YFSETQ. The length of the CDR3 is 13 residues. Trimming cost V 0 bases and J 5 bases, with 9 bases left between them. The DNA for the CDR3 is TGCGCCAGCAGCTTGGCCGGCTTGGACGAGCAGTACTTC. Its protein is CASSLAGLDEQYF.

The gene calls are TRBV21-1 and TRBJ1-6. TRBV21-1 is assigned pseudogene status. CDR3 length equals 18 residues. The CDR3, as DNA: TGTGCCAGCAGCCCCTGGGGGGAGGGTCCACCCTATAATTCACCCCTCCACTTT. As protein: CASSPWGEGPPYNSPLHF.

J is TRBJ1-5 and V is TRBV6-5; 7 bases are a match to TRBD1. The CDR3 extends over 14 amino acids. Trimming cost V 6 bases and J 4 bases; bases outside gene matches: 6. Germline loops: CDR1 MNHEY, CDR2 SVGAGI. The CDR3 bases are TGTGCCAGCAGCCGGGACAGTGCTAATCAGCCCCAGCATTTT. It specifies CASSRDSANQPQHF.

This clonotype was counted only a few times. The chain is built from TRBV12-5 and TRBJ2-3; the D is unclear. Germline CDR1 LGHNT, CDR2 FRNRAP. V lost 5 bases and J lost 9, with 15 bases in between. The CDR3 has 13 residues. CDR3 amino acids: CASGDGVSTTQYF. The CDR3 DNA reads TGTGCTAGTGGTGACGGCGTCTCAACAACGCAGTATTTT. Complete variable domain (other parts from reference TRBV12-5 and TRBJ2-3): DARVTQTPRHKVTEMGQEVTMRCQPILGHNTVFWYRQTMMQGLELLAYFRNRAPLDDSGMPKDRFSAEMPDATLATLKIQPSEPRDSAVYFCASGDGVSTTQYFGPGTRLTVL.

V gene TRBV20-1 combines with J gene TRBJ2-5, with D possibly TRBD1 on 5 matching bases. The CDR3 loop spans 14 amino acids. The germline gives CDR1 DFQATT, CDR2 SNEGSKA (reference sequence). V lost 4 bases and J lost 1, with 13 bases in between. As DNA, the CDR3 is TGCAGTGCTACCTGGGGCCAGGGCCAAGAGACCCAGTACTTC. Its protein is CSATWGQGQETQYF.

V and J are TRBV15 and TRBJ1-2, with 8 bases aligning to TRBD1. Germline CDR1 is LNHNV and CDR2 is YYDKDF (reference sequence). V trimming: 4 bases; J trimming: 8 bases; junction bases outside the gene matches: 6. The CDR3 covers 13 residues. CDR3 protein: CATSISTGAGYTF. CDR3 bases: TGTGCCACCAGCATCTCGACAGGGGCGGGCTACACCTTC. Drawing the rest from reference TRBV15 and TRBJ1-2, the complete variable domain is DAMVIQNPRYQVTQFGKPVTLSCSQTLNHNVMYWYQQKSSQAPKLLFHYYDKDFNNEADTPDNFQSRRPNTSFCFLDIRSPGLGDTAMYLCATSISTGAGYTFGSGTRLTVV.

This clonotype showed up just a few times. A much larger clone lies one base from this, so it may be a read error. The gene calls are TRBV5-1 and TRBJ1-2, with 7 bases identical to TRBD1. The CDR3 spans 13 residues. CDR1 and CDR2 from the germline V gene are SGHRS and YFSETQ. V shed 4 bases, J shed 3 bases, and the junction held 3 bases outside the gene matches. The CDR3 is CASSGGQHYGYTF. CDR3 sequence (DNA): TGCGCCAGCAGCGGGGGACAGCACTATGGCTACACCTTC.

The J gene is TRBJ2-1, the V gene TRBV20-1; 7 nucleotides agree with TRBD2. The germline CDR1 and CDR2 sequences are DFQATT and SNEGSKA (reference sequence). This CDR3 has 17 residues. Trimming removed 3 bases from V and 2 bases from J; junction bases left unmatched: 13. The CDR3 is CSASPSGETYPYNEQFF. DNA of the CDR3: TGCAGTGCTAGCCCTAGCGGAGAAACGTACCCCTACAATGAGCAGTTCTTC.

This clonotype was picked up a small number of times. The rearrangement links TRBV5-1 to TRBJ1-2, with TRBD1 matching 8 bases. The V and J ends lost 1 base and 5 bases, in that order; junction bases with no gene match: 10. The CDR3 is 16 residues long. Germline CDR1 SGHRS, CDR2 YFSETQ. CDR3 nucleotides: TGCGCCAGCAGCTTGAGCCGGGGGACAGGAAGTTATGGCTACACCTTC. This sequence encodes CASSLSRGTGSYGYTF.

CDR3 in amino acids: CSARVPTEIYGYTF. CDR3 sequence (DNA): TGCAGTGCCAGGGTCCCGACAGAAATCTATGGCTACACCTTC. The chain has TRBV20-1 and TRBJ1-2; tentative D call: TRBD1 (5 bases). The ends were cut back, 6 bases at V and 4 bases at J, with 18 bases in the middle. The CDR3 contains 14 residues. Germline V gene data show CDR1 as DFQATT and CDR2 as SNEGSKA (reference sequence).

This chain uses TRBV13 with TRBJ2-1; 9 bases fit TRBD1. The germline V gene has CDR1 PRHDT and CDR2 FYEKMQ (reference sequence). V shed 6 bases and J 8 bases; nucleotides not matched to a gene: 11. The CDR3 totals 15 residues. This CDR3 is CASRDSGQGIDEQFF. The CDR3 nucleotides are TGTGCCAGCAGAGACAGCGGACAGGGGATCGATGAGCAGTTCTTC.